Following are 15 T cell receptor beta chains from one sample sequenced in a study of T-cell memory formation after mild COVID-19. TCRdb re-analysed the 5' RACE reads in MiXCR, keeping a single row per CDR3 protein. The sample holds approximately 490,000 distinct CDR3 sequences, about a fifth seen once. Sequencing used PBMCs or a T cell subset sorted from them (not recorded which). Every receptor here comes from an adult woman who had mild COVID-19 (a few samples of this study predate the infection). Cell type and time point are not known.

In this sample, this clonotype turned up many times. The CDR3 sequence is CASSPAQNQPQHF. DNA of the CDR3: TGTGCCAGCTCCCCGGCACAGAATCAGCCCCAGCATTTT. The rearrangement links TRBV18 to TRBJ1-5; D is undetermined. Trimming stripped 6 bases from V and 4 bases from J, with 10 bases between. This CDR3 is built from 13 residues. The germline V gene has CDR1 KGHSH and CDR2 LQKENI.

This clonotype has only a few counts. The V and J genes are TRBV12-3 or TRBV12-4 and TRBJ2-3; either TRBD1 or TRBD2 may supply D (5 bases each). The V end lost 6 bases, the J end lost 4 bases, and 23 bases lay between the germline ends. The CDR3 sequence is 17 residues long. The CDR3 DNA is TGTGCCAGCAGCCCGCCCCGGGGCAGGGTTGGATCAGATACGCAGTATTTT. Protein: CASSPPRGRVGSDTQYF.

This clonotype was seen a few times. The chain couples TRBV20-1 to TRBJ1-5; the D is unclear. The V end lost 0 bases, the J end lost 6 bases, and 15 bases lay between the germline ends. The germline gives CDR1 DFQATT, CDR2 SNEGSKA (reference sequence). This CDR3 is 15 amino acids long. The CDR3: CSARDVGRRSQPQHF. CDR3 sequence (DNA): TGCAGTGCTAGAGACGTTGGGCGAAGATCTCAGCCCCAGCATTTT.

The chain is built from TRBV9 and TRBJ1-1; 7 positions agree with TRBD1. CDR3 size: 13 residues. The junction had 6 bases not matched to a gene; V was cut back by 3 bases and J by 7 bases. The germline CDR1 and CDR2 sequences are SGDLS and YYNGEE. This CDR3 is CASSARTGIEAFF. The CDR3 DNA sequence: TGTGCCAGCAGCGCCCGGACAGGCATTGAAGCTTTCTTT. Complete variable domain (other parts from reference TRBV9 and TRBJ1-1): DSGVTQTPKHLITATGQRVTLRCSPRSGDLSVYWYQQSLDQGLQFLIQYYNGEERAKGNILERFSAQQFPDLHSELNLSSLELGDSALYFCASSARTGIEAFFGQGTRLTVV.

This chain connects TRBV6-2 or TRBV6-3 to TRBJ2-7, with D hard to call. V was cut by 2 bases and J by 5 bases, with 13 bases left in between. The CDR3 has 14 residues. Germline assignment: CDR1 MNHEY and CDR2 SVGEGT. CDR3 coding DNA: TGTGCCAGCAGTTACGAGGCGTTAGGGAACGAGCAGTACTTC. Encoded protein: CASSYEALGNEQYF.

This clonotype showed up just a few times. J is TRBJ2-3 and V is TRBV12-3 or TRBV12-4, with D perhaps matching TRBD2 (7 bases). CDR3 length: 16 amino acids. V dropped 3 bases and J dropped 1 base, with 14 bases sitting between them. The CDR3: CASSLGGGGRTDTQYF. CDR3 bases: TGTGCCAGCAGTTTGGGAGGGGGAGGTCGCACAGATACGCAGTATTTT.

This clonotype has a handful of counts. CDR3 sequence (DNA): TGCGCCAGCAGCTTGGTCCTACAGGGGACAGACGAGCAGTACTTC. This gives the protein CASSLVLQGTDEQYF. The chain is built from TRBV5-1 and TRBJ2-7, with TRBD1 matching 7 bases. Trimming took 0 bases from V and 5 from J; bases not matched to a gene: 8. The CDR3 contains 15 residues. The germline V gene has CDR1 SGHRS and CDR2 YFSETQ.

The genes are TRBV7-2 and TRBJ2-5; 7 bases match TRBD1. From germline, CDR1 is SGHTA and CDR2 FQGNSA. J lost 3 bases, V lost 5 bases, and 9 bases had no gene match. CDR3 length: 15 amino acids. The CDR3 DNA reads as TGTGCCAGCAGCCGACAGGGAAATATTAAAGAGACCCAGTACTTC. Protein: CASSRQGNIKETQYF.

This chain connects TRBV20-1 to TRBJ1-2; 9 nucleotides match TRBD1. Germline trimming cut 6 bases from V and 4 bases from J; bases unmatched to any gene: 6. Germline V gene lookup returns CDR1 DFQATT and CDR2 SNEGSKA (reference sequence). There are 13 residues in the CDR3. CDR3 region: CSATNRGPYGYTF. CDR3 nucleotides: TGCAGTGCAACCAACAGGGGGCCCTATGGCTACACCTTC.

The chain is built from TRBV6-2 or TRBV6-3 and TRBJ1-6; tentative D call: TRBD1 (5 bases). CDR3 length equals 13 residues. Trimming took off 2 bases at V and 13 bases at J, with 12 bases between the two ends. Germline CDR1 MNHEY, CDR2 SVGEGT. The CDR3 DNA is TGTGCCAGCAGTTACGGGGACTTTTTTCCCCTCCACTTT. Its protein is CASSYGDFFPLHF.

The sample holds many counts of this clonotype. The chain uses TRBV7-2 and TRBJ2-5; 14 bases agree with TRBD2. The CDR3 covers 16 residues. Germline V CDR1 and CDR2: SGHTA, FQGNSA. With 3 bases clipped from V and 6 bases from J, the junction kept 6 bases outside the gene matches. Written as DNA, the CDR3 is TGTGCCAGCAGCTTTCCGGGACTAGCGGGGGCCAAGACCCAGTACTTC. Translating it yields CASSFPGLAGAKTQYF.

This clonotype was observed a handful of times. The chain employs TRBV21-1 and TRBJ2-7; TRBD1 is taken as the D call from the table, unchecked against the DNA. TRBV21-1 is classified as a pseudogene. This CDR3 has 14 amino acids. The CDR3 loop is CASSKWQGGYEQYF. DNA of the CDR3: TGTGCCAGCAGCAAGTGGCAGGGGGGCTACGAGCAGTACTTC.

This clonotype was detected a few times. The rearrangement joins TRBV4-1 to TRBJ2-3; a possible D gene is TRBD2 (9 bases). The ends were cut back, 5 bases at V and 3 bases at J, with 24 bases in the middle. CDR3 length: 18 residues. Germline CDR1 and CDR2: MGHRA and YSYEKL. CDR3: CASSSSQGASGVTDTQYF. CDR3 DNA: TGCGCCAGCAGCTCATCTCAGGGGGCTAGCGGGGTAACAGATACGCAGTATTTT.

The chain uses TRBV7-3 and TRBJ2-1; no clear D. V was shortened by 3 bases and J by 11 bases, with 8 bases between the two germline ends. Germline CDR1 is SGHTA and CDR2 is FQGTGA. CDR3 size: 11 residues. The CDR3 nucleotides read TGTGCCAGCAGCTTCGGAGATAAGCAGTTCTTC. Protein sequence: CASSFGDKQFF.

The rearrangement joins TRBV5-1 to TRBJ2-7; 8 bases are a match to TRBD2. V lost 7 bases, J lost 3 bases, and 6 bases stayed unmatched. CDR1 is SGHRS, CDR2 YFSETQ, per germline. This CDR3 contains 13 residues. CDR3 DNA sequence: TGCGCCAGCTCGGAGACTAGCGACTACGAGCAGTACTTC. Protein: CASSETSDYEQYF.